This entry features one T cell receptor beta chain sequence. Its antigen is still unknown. The source of the sample is a study of cytotoxic CD8 clonotypes in ibrutinib-treated CLL. Libraries were prepared by immunoSEQ multiplex PCR; TCRdb keeps only in-frame clonotypes and omits some of them. The profile shows some 200,000 clones, over 60% of them singletons. Findings and caveats of the study: Public clonotypes (which were uncommon) either contracted or remained stable on treatment.

V shed 1 base and J shed 6 bases, with 12 bases lying between them. Germline CDR1 and CDR2: SGHNT and YENEEA. This CDR3 is 14 amino acids long. The sequence was collected from a human donor with chronic lymphocytic leukemia. Sequences were derived from PBMCs, sampled after 24 months of ibrutinib treatment. The V gene is TRBV11-3, the J gene TRBJ1-1; TRBD1 might be the D (5 bases). The CDR3 is CASSLVRGRAEAFF. CDR3 coding DNA: TGTGCCAGCAGCTTAGTAAGGGGCAGGGCTGAAGCTTTCTTT.